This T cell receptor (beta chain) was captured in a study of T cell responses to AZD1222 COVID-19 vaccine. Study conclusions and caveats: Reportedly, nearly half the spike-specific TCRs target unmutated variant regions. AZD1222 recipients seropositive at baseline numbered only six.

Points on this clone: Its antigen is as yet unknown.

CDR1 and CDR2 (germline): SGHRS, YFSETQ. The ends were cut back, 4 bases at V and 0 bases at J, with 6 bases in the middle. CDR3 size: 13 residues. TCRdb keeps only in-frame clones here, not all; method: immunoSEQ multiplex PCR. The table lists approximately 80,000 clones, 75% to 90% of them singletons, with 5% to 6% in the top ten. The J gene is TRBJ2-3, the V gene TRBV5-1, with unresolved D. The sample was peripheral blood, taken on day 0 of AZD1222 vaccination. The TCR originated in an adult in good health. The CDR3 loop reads CASSPSSTDTQYF. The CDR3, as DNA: TGCGCCAGCAGCCCGAGTAGCACAGATACGCAGTATTTT.